This T cell receptor (beta chain) was profiled in a study of blood T cell repertoires in COVID-19. The CDR3 length is 13 residues. Trimming pared 4 bases from V and 0 bases from J, leaving 8 bases between. CDR1 and CDR2 from the germline V gene are SGHNT and YYREEE (reference sequence). How the authors handled the data: From reference gene primer amplification, estimates of nucleated cell counts were derived. Only in-frame clones appear in the TCRdb table, and some are missing; sequencing was by immunoSEQ multiplex PCR. From that table come the V and J calls and clone size; the DNA was used to work out D and trimming. The sample lists approximately 140,000 clones; roughly 88% were seen once.

Sequenced material: peripheral blood. This sequence originates from a man aged 70-80 years with active COVID-19. The chain joins TRBV5-4 to TRBJ2-7; a possible D gene is TRBD2 (6 bases). The CDR3 sequence: CASSPGGSYEQYF. The CDR3 DNA sequence: TGTGCCAGCAGCCCCGGGGGCTCCTACGAGCAGTACTTC.